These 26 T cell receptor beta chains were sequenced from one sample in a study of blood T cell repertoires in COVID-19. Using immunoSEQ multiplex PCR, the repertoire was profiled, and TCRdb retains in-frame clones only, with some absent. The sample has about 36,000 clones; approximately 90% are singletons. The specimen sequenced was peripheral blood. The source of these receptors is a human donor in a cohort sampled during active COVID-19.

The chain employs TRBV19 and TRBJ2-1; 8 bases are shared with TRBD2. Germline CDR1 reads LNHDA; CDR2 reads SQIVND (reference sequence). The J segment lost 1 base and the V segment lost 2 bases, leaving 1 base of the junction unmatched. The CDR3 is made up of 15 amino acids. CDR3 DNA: TGTGCCAGTAGTATACCGGGAGGGTCCTACAATGAGCAGTTCTTC. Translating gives CASSIPGGSYNEQFF.

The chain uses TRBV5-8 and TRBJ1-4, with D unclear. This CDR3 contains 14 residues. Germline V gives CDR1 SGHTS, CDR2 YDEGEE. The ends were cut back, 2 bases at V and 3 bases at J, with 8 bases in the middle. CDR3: CASSLWAANEKLFF. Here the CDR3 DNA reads TGTGCCAGCAGCTTATGGGCAGCTAATGAAAAACTGTTTTTT.

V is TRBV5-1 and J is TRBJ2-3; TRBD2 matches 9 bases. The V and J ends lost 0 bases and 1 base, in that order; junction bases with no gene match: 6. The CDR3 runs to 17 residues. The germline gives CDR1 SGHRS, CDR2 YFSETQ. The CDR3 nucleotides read TGCGCCAGCAGCTTGGTTTTGCGGGGGGGCGGCACAGATACGCAGTATTTT. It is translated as CASSLVLRGGGTDTQYF.

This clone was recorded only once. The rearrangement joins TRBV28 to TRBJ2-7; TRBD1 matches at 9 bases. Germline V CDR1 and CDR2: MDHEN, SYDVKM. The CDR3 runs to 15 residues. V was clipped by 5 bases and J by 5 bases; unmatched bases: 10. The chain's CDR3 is CASSPFTGGVNEQYF. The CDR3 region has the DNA TGTGCCAGCAGTCCCTTTACAGGGGGCGTAAACGAGCAGTACTTC. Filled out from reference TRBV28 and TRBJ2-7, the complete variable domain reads DVKVTQSSRYLVKRTGEKVFLECVQDMDHENMFWYRQDPGLGLRLIYFSYDVKMKEKGDIPEGYSVSREKKERFSLILESASTNQTSMYLCASSPFTGGVNEQYFGPGTRLTVT.

In nucleotides, the CDR3 is TGTGCCAGCAGTTTATCTAACAGCCACGAGCAGTACTTC. It encodes CASSLSNSHEQYF. The V call is TRBV27, the J call TRBJ2-7; D remains unclear. Germline CDR1 is MNHEY and CDR2 is SMNVEV (reference sequence). This CDR3 comprises 13 residues. Trimming took 0 bases from V and 5 from J, leaving 8 bases between them.

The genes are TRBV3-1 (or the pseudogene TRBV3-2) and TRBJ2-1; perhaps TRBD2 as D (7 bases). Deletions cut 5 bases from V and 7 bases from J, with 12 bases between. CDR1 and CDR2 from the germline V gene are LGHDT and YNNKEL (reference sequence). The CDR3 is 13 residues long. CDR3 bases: TGTGCCAGCAGCAGGGGGGGTTGGAATGAGCAGTTCTTC. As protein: CASSRGGWNEQFF.

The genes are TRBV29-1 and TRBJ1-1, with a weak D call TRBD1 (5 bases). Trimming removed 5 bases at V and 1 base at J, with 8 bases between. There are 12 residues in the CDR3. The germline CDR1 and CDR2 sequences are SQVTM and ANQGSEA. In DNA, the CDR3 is TGCAGCGTTATAAGGGGGAACACTGAAGCTTTCTTT. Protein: CSVIRGNTEAFF.

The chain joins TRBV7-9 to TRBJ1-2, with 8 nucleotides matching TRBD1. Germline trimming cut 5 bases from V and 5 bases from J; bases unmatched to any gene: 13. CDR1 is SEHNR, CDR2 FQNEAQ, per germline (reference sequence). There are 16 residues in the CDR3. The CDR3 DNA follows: TGTGCCAGCAGCACCGGGACAGGCCAGGGATTTTATGGCTACACCTTC. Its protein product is CASSTGTGQGFYGYTF.

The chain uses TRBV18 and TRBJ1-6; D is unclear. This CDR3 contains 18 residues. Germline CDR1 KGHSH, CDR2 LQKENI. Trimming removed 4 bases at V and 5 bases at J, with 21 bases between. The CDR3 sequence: CASSLGRPGSPDNSPLHF. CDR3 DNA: TGTGCCAGCTCACTCGGGCGTCCGGGGAGTCCCGATAATTCACCCCTCCACTTT.

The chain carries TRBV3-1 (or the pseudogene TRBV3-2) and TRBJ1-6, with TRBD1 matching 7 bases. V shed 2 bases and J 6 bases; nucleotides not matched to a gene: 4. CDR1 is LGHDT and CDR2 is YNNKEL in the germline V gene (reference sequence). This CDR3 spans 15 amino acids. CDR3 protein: CASSQSTGVNSPLHF. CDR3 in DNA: TGTGCCAGCAGCCAATCCACAGGGGTTAATTCACCCCTCCACTTT.

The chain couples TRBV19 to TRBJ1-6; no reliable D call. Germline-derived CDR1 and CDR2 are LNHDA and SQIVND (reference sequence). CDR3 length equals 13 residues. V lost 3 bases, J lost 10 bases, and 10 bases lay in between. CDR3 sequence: CASSISGGSPLHF. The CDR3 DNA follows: TGTGCCAGTAGTATTTCAGGTGGCTCACCCCTCCACTTT.

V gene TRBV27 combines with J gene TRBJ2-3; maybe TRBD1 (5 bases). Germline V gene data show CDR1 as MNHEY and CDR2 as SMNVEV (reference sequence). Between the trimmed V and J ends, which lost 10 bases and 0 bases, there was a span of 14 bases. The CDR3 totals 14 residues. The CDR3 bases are TGTGCCACTAATTTCAGGGATAGCACAGATACGCAGTATTTT. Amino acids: CATNFRDSTDTQYF.

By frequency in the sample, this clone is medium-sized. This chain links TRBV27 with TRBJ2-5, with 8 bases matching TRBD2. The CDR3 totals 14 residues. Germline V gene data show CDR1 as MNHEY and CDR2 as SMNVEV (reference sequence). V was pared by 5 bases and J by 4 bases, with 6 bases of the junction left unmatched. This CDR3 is CASSERGGGETQYF. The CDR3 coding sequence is TGTGCCAGCAGTGAACGGGGGGGCGGAGAGACCCAGTACTTC.

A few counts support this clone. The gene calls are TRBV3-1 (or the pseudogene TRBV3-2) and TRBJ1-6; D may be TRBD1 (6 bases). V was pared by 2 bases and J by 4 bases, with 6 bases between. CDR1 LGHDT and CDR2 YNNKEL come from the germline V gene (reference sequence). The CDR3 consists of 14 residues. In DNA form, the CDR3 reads TGTGCCAGCAGCCAACAGGGGTATAATTCACCCCTCCACTTT. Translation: CASSQQGYNSPLHF.

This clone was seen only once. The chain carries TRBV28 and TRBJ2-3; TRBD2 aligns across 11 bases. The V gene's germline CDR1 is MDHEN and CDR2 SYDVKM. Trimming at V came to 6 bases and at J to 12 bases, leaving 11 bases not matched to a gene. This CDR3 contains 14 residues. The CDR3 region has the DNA TGTGCCAGCAGCTCAGGACTAGCGGGTTCTTCCCAGTATTTT. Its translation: CASSSGLAGSSQYF. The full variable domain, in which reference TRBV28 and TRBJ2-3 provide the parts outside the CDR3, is DVKVTQSSRYLVKRTGEKVFLECVQDMDHENMFWYRQDPGLGLRLIYFSYDVKMKEKGDIPEGYSVSREKKERFSLILESASTNQTSMYLCASSSGLAGSSQYFGPGTRLTVL.

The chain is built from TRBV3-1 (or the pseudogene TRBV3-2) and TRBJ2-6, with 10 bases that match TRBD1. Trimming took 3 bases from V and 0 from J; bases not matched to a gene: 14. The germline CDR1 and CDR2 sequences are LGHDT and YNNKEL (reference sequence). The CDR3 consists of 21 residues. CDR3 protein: CASSQRGLTGGYNSGANVLTF. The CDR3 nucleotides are TGTGCCAGCAGCCAGAGGGGCTTGACAGGGGGCTACAACTCTGGGGCCAACGTCCTGACTTTC.

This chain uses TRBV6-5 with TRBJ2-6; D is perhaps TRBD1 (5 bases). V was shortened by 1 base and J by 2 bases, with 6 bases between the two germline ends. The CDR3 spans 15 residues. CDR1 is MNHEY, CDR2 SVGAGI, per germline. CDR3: CASSYWGPGANVLTF. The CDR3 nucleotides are TGTGCCAGCAGTTACTGGGGCCCTGGGGCCAACGTCCTGACTTTC.

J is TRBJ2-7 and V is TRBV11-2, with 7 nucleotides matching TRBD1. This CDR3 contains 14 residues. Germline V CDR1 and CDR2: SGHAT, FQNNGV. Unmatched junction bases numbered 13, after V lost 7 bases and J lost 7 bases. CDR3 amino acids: CASTQQGKSLEQYF. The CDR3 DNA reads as TGTGCCAGCACACAACAGGGGAAATCGCTAGAGCAGTACTTC. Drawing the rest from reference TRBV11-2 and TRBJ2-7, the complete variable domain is EAGVAQSPRYKIIEKRQSVAFWCNPISGHATLYWYQQILGQGPKLLIQFQNNGVVDDSQLPKDRFSAERLKGVDSTLKIQPAKLEDSAVYLCASTQQGKSLEQYFGPGTRLTVT.

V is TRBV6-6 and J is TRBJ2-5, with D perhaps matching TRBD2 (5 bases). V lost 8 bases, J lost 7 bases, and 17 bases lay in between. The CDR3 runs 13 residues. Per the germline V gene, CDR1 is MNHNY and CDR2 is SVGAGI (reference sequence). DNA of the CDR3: TGTGCCAGCCGGGCCCCTTGGGAGCCGACCCAGTACTTC. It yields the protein CASRAPWEPTQYF.

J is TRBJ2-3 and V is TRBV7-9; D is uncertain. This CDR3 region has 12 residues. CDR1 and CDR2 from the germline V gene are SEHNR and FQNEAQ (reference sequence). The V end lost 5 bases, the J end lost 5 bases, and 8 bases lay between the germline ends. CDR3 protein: CASSPLRDTQYF. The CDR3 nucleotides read TGTGCCAGCAGCCCCCTCCGAGATACGCAGTATTTT.

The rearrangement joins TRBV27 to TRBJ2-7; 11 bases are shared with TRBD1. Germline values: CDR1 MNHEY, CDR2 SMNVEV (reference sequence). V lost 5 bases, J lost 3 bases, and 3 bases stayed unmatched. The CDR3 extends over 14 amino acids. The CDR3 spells CASSRTGGFYEQYF. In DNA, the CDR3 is TGTGCCAGCAGTCGGACAGGGGGCTTCTACGAGCAGTACTTC.

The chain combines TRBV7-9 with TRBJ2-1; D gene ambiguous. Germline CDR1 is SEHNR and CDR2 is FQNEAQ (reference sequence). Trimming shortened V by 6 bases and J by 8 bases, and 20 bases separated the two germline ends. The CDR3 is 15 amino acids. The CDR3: CASSLPEFHADEQFF. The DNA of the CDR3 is TGTGCCAGCAGTTTACCCGAGTTTCATGCGGATGAGCAGTTCTTC.

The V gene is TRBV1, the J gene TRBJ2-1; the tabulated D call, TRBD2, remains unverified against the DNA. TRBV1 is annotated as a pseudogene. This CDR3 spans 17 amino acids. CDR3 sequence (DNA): TGCACCAGCAGCCAAGATTGCGGGCGGGGGGGCACAAATGAGCAGTTCTTC. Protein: CTSSQDCGRGGTNEQFF.

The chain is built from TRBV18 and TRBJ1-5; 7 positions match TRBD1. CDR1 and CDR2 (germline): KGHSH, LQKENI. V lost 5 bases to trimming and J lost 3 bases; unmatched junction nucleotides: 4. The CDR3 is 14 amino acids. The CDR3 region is CASSSDRVNQPQHF. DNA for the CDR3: TGTGCCAGCTCATCCGACAGGGTCAATCAGCCCCAGCATTTT. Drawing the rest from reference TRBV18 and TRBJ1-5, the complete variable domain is NAGVMQNPRHLVRRRGQEARLRCSPMKGHSHVYWYRQLPEEGLKFMVYLQKENIIDESGMPKERFSAEFPKEGPSILRIQQVVRGDSAAYFCASSSDRVNQPQHFGDGTRLSIL.

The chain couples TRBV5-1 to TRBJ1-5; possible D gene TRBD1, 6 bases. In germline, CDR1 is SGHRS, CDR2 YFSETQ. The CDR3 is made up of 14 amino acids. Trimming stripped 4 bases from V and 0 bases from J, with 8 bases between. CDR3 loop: CASSPTGSNQPQHF. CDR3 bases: TGCGCCAGCAGCCCGACAGGTAGCAATCAGCCCCAGCATTTT. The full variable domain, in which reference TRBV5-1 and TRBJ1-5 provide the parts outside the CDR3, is KAGVTQTPRYLIKTRGQQVTLSCSPISGHRSVSWYQQTPGQGLQFLFEYFSETQRNKGNFPGRFSGRQFSNSRSEMNVSTLELGDSALYLCASSPTGSNQPQHFGDGTRLSIL.

The CDR3 here is CASSSTGGWSYEQYF. The DNA of the CDR3 is TGTGCCAGCAGTTCGACAGGGGGATGGTCCTACGAGCAGTACTTC. The rearrangement links TRBV28 to TRBJ2-7; 9 positions agree with TRBD1. CDR1 MDHEN and CDR2 SYDVKM come from the germline V gene. V trimming: 4 bases; J trimming: 1 base; junction bases outside the gene matches: 5. The CDR3 has 15 amino acids.